This passage covers 3 T cell receptor beta chains from one sample sequenced in a study of PD-L1 blockade in urothelial cancer. Here immunoSEQ multiplex PCR was the method, and the copy in TCRdb shows in-frame clones only, minus some. The sample consists of tens of thousands of clones, 75% to 90% of them appearing once. Sequenced here: PBMCs, sampled around atezolizumab (anti-PD-L1) treatment. These receptors were collected from a man in his fifties with urothelial cancer.

Only a few counts were recorded for this clone. The V and J genes are TRBV6-4 and TRBJ2-3; 10 nucleotides agree with TRBD2. J gave up 1 base and V 0 bases, and 4 bases lay outside the gene matches. The CDR3 consists of 17 residues. CDR1 is MRHNA and CDR2 is SNTAGT in the germline V gene. Here the CDR3 reads CASSDSSSGSGTDTQYF. The CDR3 DNA is TGTGCCAGCAGTGACTCTTCTAGCGGGAGCGGCACAGATACGCAGTATTTT.

The J gene is TRBJ2-7, the V gene TRBV28; D call uncertain. Trimming pared 2 bases from V and 1 base from J, leaving 18 bases between. This CDR3 has 17 amino acids. Germline CDR1 and CDR2: MDHEN and SYDVKM. The DNA for the CDR3 is TGTGCCAGCAGTTTAAACGGCCGTGCCGACATTTCCTACGAGCAGTACTTC. This translates into CASSLNGRADISYEQYF.

This rearrangement joins TRBV10-1 to TRBJ2-1; 7 positions match TRBD2. V trimming: 3 bases; J trimming: 2 bases; junction bases outside the gene matches: 13. The CDR3 is made up of 18 amino acids. The germline V gene has CDR1 WNHNN and CDR2 SYGVQD (reference sequence). In DNA, the CDR3 is TGCGCCAGCAGTGACCTAAGCGGGACTCAAACACCCTACAATGAGCAGTTCTTC. Encoded protein: CASSDLSGTQTPYNEQFF.